These 24 T cell receptor beta chains share one sample of origin, sequenced in a study of T cell responses to AZD1222 COVID-19 vaccine. Data came from immunoSEQ multiplex PCR; TCRdb stores just in-frame clones and leaves some out. Of 130,000 to 150,000 clones in the sample, 92% were seen once. Sequenced here: peripheral blood, sampled on day 0 of AZD1222 vaccination. The receptors shown here come from an adult in good health.

This clone has just one count. This chain uses TRBV5-1 with TRBJ2-5; 12 bases align to TRBD2. CDR3 size: 16 residues. CDR1 is SGHRS, CDR2 YFSETQ, per germline. J was trimmed by 5 bases and V by 4 bases; bases with no gene match: 9. Written as DNA, the CDR3 is TGCGCCAGCAGCATGACTAGCGGGAGTGTCCCTGAGACCCAGTACTTC. Translated: CASSMTSGSVPETQYF.

The chain couples TRBV5-5 to TRBJ2-6, with 7 bases lining up with TRBD1. Germline trimming cut 4 bases from V and 0 bases from J; bases unmatched to any gene: 16. The CDR3 is 20 residues long. The V gene's germline CDR1 is SGHKS and CDR2 YYEKEE (reference sequence). This CDR3 is CASSSLRDSLSTSGANVLTF. The CDR3 DNA sequence: TGTGCCAGCAGCAGCCTCCGGGACAGCCTATCCACCTCTGGGGCCAACGTCCTGACTTTC.

The V gene is TRBV7-8, the J gene TRBJ2-1, with TRBD1 as a possible D gene (6 bases). The CDR3 is made up of 13 amino acids. Germline-derived CDR1 and CDR2 are SGHVS and FQNEAQ. Trimming removed 6 bases at V and 7 bases at J, with 13 bases between. The CDR3 loop reads CASRSRGRNEQFF. CDR3 nucleotide sequence: TGTGCCAGCAGATCCAGGGGTAGGAATGAGCAGTTCTTC.

The V call is TRBV12-5, the J call TRBJ1-5; 9 bases fit TRBD1. The junction had 6 bases not matched to a gene; V was cut back by 5 bases and J by 4 bases. Germline lookup yields CDR1 LGHNT and CDR2 FRNRAP. CDR3 length: 15 residues. This CDR3 is CASGPGQGRNQPQHF. The CDR3 region has the DNA TGTGCTAGTGGTCCTGGACAGGGGCGAAATCAGCCCCAGCATTTT.

This clone showed up just a few times. The gene calls are TRBV2 and TRBJ1-2, with D possibly TRBD1 on 6 matching bases. The CDR3 is 15 amino acids. V was pared by 5 bases and J by 2 bases, with 15 bases between. Germline V gives CDR1 SNHLY, CDR2 FYNNEI. Here the CDR3 DNA reads TGTGCCAGCAGTCAACAGGGCCTCCTGAACTATGGCTACACCTTC. Protein sequence: CASSQQGLLNYGYTF.

CDR3 DNA sequence: TGTGCCTGGAGTTTCGAGGGAGACGATTCACCCCTCCACTTT. This codes for CAWSFEGDDSPLHF. V is TRBV30 and J is TRBJ1-6; D is ambiguous. The V end was cut by 2 bases, the J end by 8 bases, with 13 bases between. Germline CDR1 and CDR2: GTSNPN and SVGIG (reference sequence). CDR3 length: 14 amino acids.

DNA for the CDR3: TGTGCCAGCAGCTTTGTGGATGAGCAGTTCTTC. Its protein is CASSFVDEQFF. The chain has TRBV13 and TRBJ2-1; D ambiguous. Germline V gene data show CDR1 as PRHDT and CDR2 as FYEKMQ (reference sequence). The CDR3 length is 11 residues. V shed 3 bases and J shed 8 bases, with 5 bases lying between them.

V usage is TRBV30 and J usage is TRBJ1-1, with 8 bases that match TRBD1. This CDR3 has 15 amino acids. The trim removed 2 bases at V and 4 bases at J, leaving 9 bases unmatched. Germline V gives CDR1 GTSNPN, CDR2 SVGIG (reference sequence). CDR3 loop: CAWSLVGQGGTEAFF. For the CDR3, the DNA is TGTGCCTGGAGTCTCGTAGGACAGGGAGGCACTGAAGCTTTCTTT.

The chain has TRBV7-8 and TRBJ2-1; no reliable D call. The CDR3 has 15 amino acids. Between the trimmed V and J ends, which lost 1 base and 1 base, there was a span of 8 bases. Germline-derived CDR1 and CDR2 are SGHVS and FQNEAQ. Here the CDR3 reads CASSLGADSYNEQFF. In nucleotides, the CDR3 is TGTGCCAGCAGCTTAGGGGCGGATTCCTACAATGAGCAGTTCTTC.

The chain has TRBV3-1 (or the pseudogene TRBV3-2) and TRBJ1-4; D uncertain. CDR3 length: 16 amino acids. Trimming removed 0 bases at V and 8 bases at J, with 16 bases between. From germline, CDR1 is LGHDT and CDR2 YNNKEL (reference sequence). The CDR3 DNA sequence: TGTGCCAGCAGCCAAGATAGCACTAGGGTATGGGAAAAACTGTTTTTT. Protein sequence: CASSQDSTRVWEKLFF.

Details on this clone: This sample includes further DNA sequences coding for the same CDR3. The chain uses TRBV7-8 and TRBJ2-7, with TRBD2 matching 13 bases. Losses at the gene ends were 5 bases for V and 3 bases for J; bases not matched to a gene: 4. Germline CDR1 SGHVS, CDR2 FQNEAQ. There are 15 residues in the CDR3. CDR3 in amino acids: CASSLRLAGGYEQYF. In DNA, the CDR3 is TGTGCCAGCAGCCTCAGACTAGCGGGAGGCTACGAGCAGTACTTC. Full variable domain (rest looked up from reference TRBV7-8 and TRBJ2-7): GAGVSQSPRYKVAKRGQDVALRCDPISGHVSLFWYQQALGQGPEFLTYFQNEAQLDKSGLPSDRFFAERPEGSVSTLKIQRTQQEDSAVYLCASSLRLAGGYEQYFGPGTRLTVT.

The genes are TRBV6-5 and TRBJ2-2; 7 bases are shared with TRBD1. Germline CDR1 MNHEY, CDR2 SVGAGI. CDR3 size: 16 residues. The V and J ends lost 0 bases and 6 bases, in that order; junction bases with no gene match: 7. CDR3 protein: CASSYSGDSFPGELFF. The DNA of the CDR3 is TGTGCCAGCAGTTACTCTGGGGACAGTTTTCCCGGGGAGCTGTTTTTT.

The V gene is TRBV4-1, the J gene TRBJ2-1; the match to TRBD2 covers 9 bases. The V gene end was trimmed by 5 bases and the J gene end by 2 bases; junction bases not matched to a gene: 7. Per germline, CDR1 MGHRA and CDR2 YSYEKL. CDR3 size: 16 residues. The CDR3 coding sequence is TGCGCCAGCAGCGCGAAAGCGGGAGGCCCCTACAATGAGCAGTTCTTC. It translates to CASSAKAGGPYNEQFF.

J is TRBJ1-1 and V is TRBV30; 8 bases line up with TRBD1. CDR3 length: 15 amino acids. Germline CDR1 is GTSNPN and CDR2 is SVGIG (reference sequence). Trimming at V came to 3 bases and at J to 1 base, leaving 7 bases not matched to a gene. The DNA for the CDR3 is TGTGCCTGGAGGGCCCCCGGGACAGGGAACACTGAAGCTTTCTTT. Translated: CAWRAPGTGNTEAFF.

The chain uses TRBV4-3 and TRBJ2-1, with TRBD2 matching 8 bases. V shed 0 bases, J shed 6 bases, and the junction held 13 bases outside the gene matches. Germline lookup yields CDR1 LGHNA and CDR2 YSLEER. This CDR3 has 18 residues. The DNA of the CDR3 is TGCGCCAGCAGCCAAGAGGCTCTTGGGAGCGGGAGCGTCAATGAGCAGTTCTTC. Translation gives CASSQEALGSGSVNEQFF.

The gene calls are TRBV5-1 and TRBJ2-7; D unclear. The CDR3 runs to 15 residues. Germline V lookup: CDR1 SGHRS, CDR2 YFSETQ. Trimming stripped 0 bases from V and 2 bases from J, with 12 bases between. The CDR3 DNA is TGCGCCAGCAGCTTGGCAACTCAGACCCCCTACGAGCAGTACTTC. This sequence encodes CASSLATQTPYEQYF.

This sequence joins TRBV9 and TRBJ1-1; 8 bases are a match to TRBD1. CDR1 is SGDLS and CDR2 is YYNGEE in the germline V gene. The CDR3 covers 14 residues. J was trimmed by 1 base and V by 4 bases; bases with no gene match: 3. The CDR3 sequence is CASSPGQGNTEAFF. The CDR3 DNA reads as TGTGCCAGCAGCCCCGGACAGGGGAACACTGAAGCTTTCTTT.

V usage is TRBV10-3 and J usage is TRBJ1-3; 7 bases fit TRBD1. The CDR3 runs to 14 residues. J gave up 3 bases and V 8 bases, and 7 bases lay outside the gene matches. The germline gives CDR1 ENHRY, CDR2 SYGVKD. CDR3 residues: CAIEVQGSGNTIYF. In DNA form, the CDR3 reads TGTGCCATCGAGGTACAGGGGAGTGGAAACACCATATATTTT.

This chain joins TRBV7-6 and TRBJ2-7; TRBD2 might be the D (6 bases). CDR3 size: 16 residues. The germline gives CDR1 SGHVS, CDR2 FNYEAQ. V shed 3 bases and J shed 2 bases, with 17 bases lying between them. The CDR3 reads CASSFRPEGITYEQYF. The CDR3 DNA reads TGTGCCAGCAGCTTTCGACCGGAGGGAATAACCTACGAGCAGTACTTC.

This clone came up a few times. The V call is TRBV6-6, the J call TRBJ1-5; tentative D call: TRBD1 (5 bases). The germline V and J ends were trimmed by 2 bases and 5 bases, with 10 bases remaining between them. CDR3 length: 14 residues. Per the germline V gene, CDR1 is MNHNY and CDR2 is SVGAGI (reference sequence). The CDR3 region is CASSYRQGDQPQHF. The CDR3 DNA reads TGTGCCAGCAGTTACCGGCAGGGCGATCAGCCCCAGCATTTT.

The chain joins TRBV7-9 to TRBJ2-1, with 9 bases matching TRBD2. Unmatched junction bases numbered 6, after V lost 1 base and J lost 8 bases. This CDR3 has 15 amino acids. Germline CDR1 is SEHNR and CDR2 is FQNEAQ (reference sequence). This CDR3 is CASSLDAGGKDEQFF. The CDR3 nucleotides are TGTGCCAGCAGCTTAGACGCGGGAGGGAAGGATGAGCAGTTCTTC. The variable domain in full, completed from reference TRBV7-9 and TRBJ2-1, reads DTGVSQNPRHKITKRGQNVTFRCDPISEHNRLYWYRQTLGQGPEFLTYFQNEAQLEKSRLLSDRFSAERPKGSFSTLEIQRTEQGDSAMYLCASSLDAGGKDEQFFGPGTRLTVL.

This clone was recorded once. The V and J genes are TRBV5-1 and TRBJ1-3; 7 bases map to TRBD1. V gave up 6 bases and J gave up 4 bases; unmatched junction bases: 10. Germline lookup yields CDR1 SGHRS and CDR2 YFSETQ. This CDR3 region has 15 residues. Here the CDR3 DNA reads TGCGCCAGCACCGAAACAGGGGTAGAGGGAAACACCATATATTTT. Encoded protein: CASTETGVEGNTIYF.

The rearrangement joins TRBV6-5 to TRBJ2-2; tentative D call: TRBD1 (6 bases). V dropped 6 bases and J dropped 5 bases, with 13 bases sitting between them. The germline CDR1 and CDR2 sequences are MNHEY and SVGAGI. This CDR3 contains 14 residues. Here the CDR3 reads CASSPGHRTGELFF. The CDR3 region has the DNA TGTGCCAGCAGCCCGGGACATCGGACCGGGGAGCTGTTTTTT.

The chain links TRBV27 to TRBJ2-1, with 13 bases fitting TRBD2. The CDR3 covers 15 residues. In germline, CDR1 is MNHEY, CDR2 SMNVEV (reference sequence). The V and J ends lost 5 bases and 5 bases, in that order; junction bases with no gene match: 3. The CDR3 loop is CASSPGTSGDNEQFF. The DNA for the CDR3 is TGTGCCAGCAGTCCCGGGACTAGCGGGGACAATGAGCAGTTCTTC.